This passage covers 17 T cell receptor beta chains from one sample sequenced in a study of OX40 agonist ivuxolimab in advanced cancers. The data were produced by immunoSEQ multiplex PCR, yet TCRdb's version contains in-frame clones alone and is incomplete. The data contain 90,000 to 100,000 clones, roughly 83% of them singletons. This specimen consisted of CD4+ or CD8+ T cells sorted from blood, obtained in a trial of the OX40 agonist ivuxolimab. The receptors shown here come from an adult with an advanced solid tumor such as melanoma, head and neck, liver or kidney cancer.

This chain links TRBV28 with TRBJ2-7; no firm D call. The germline V gene encodes CDR1 MDHEN and CDR2 SYDVKM. The germline V and J ends were trimmed by 6 bases and 5 bases, with 8 bases remaining between them. There are 11 residues in the CDR3. The DNA for the CDR3 is TGTGCCAGCAGGACCGTGAACGAGCAGTACTTC. Amino acid sequence: CASRTVNEQYF. Full variable domain (remainder filled in from reference TRBV28 and TRBJ2-7): DVKVTQSSRYLVKRTGEKVFLECVQDMDHENMFWYRQDPGLGLRLIYFSYDVKMKEKGDIPEGYSVSREKKERFSLILESASTNQTSMYLCASRTVNEQYFGPGTRLTVT.

The CDR3 DNA reads as TGTGCCAGCGCTCAAGACATAGGTCGAAACACTGAAGCTTTCTTT. This translates into CASAQDIGRNTEAFF. The V gene is TRBV7-3, the J gene TRBJ1-1, with D hard to call. The CDR3 consists of 15 residues. Germline CDR1 reads SGHTA; CDR2 reads FQGTGA. Trimming removed 8 bases from V and 2 bases from J, with 18 bases in between.

V and J are TRBV7-2 and TRBJ1-2; D unresolved. V gave up 0 bases and J gave up 2 bases, with 4 bases separating them. The CDR3 sequence is 13 residues long. CDR1 SGHTA and CDR2 FQGNSA come from the germline V gene. DNA for the CDR3: TGTGCCAGCAGCTTAGCAGGGAACTATGGCTACACCTTC. It codes for CASSLAGNYGYTF.

This chain joins TRBV6-5 and TRBJ2-7, with D hard to call. V was pared by 10 bases and J by 5 bases, with 12 bases between. CDR3 length equals 11 residues. The germline V gene encodes CDR1 MNHEY and CDR2 SVGAGI. CDR3 nucleotides: TGTGCCACCTCTCCGCCCAACGAGCAGTACTTC. Translated: CATSPPNEQYF.

The chain uses TRBV11-2 and TRBJ2-1; D perhaps matches TRBD2 (6 bases). With 0 bases removed from V and 3 bases from J, the gap between germline ends came to 24 bases. CDR1 is SGHAT, CDR2 FQNNGV, per germline. The CDR3 is 20 amino acids. The CDR3 DNA reads as TGTGCCAGCAGCTTAGATCGGTCCCAGCCAACTGCGGGATACTACAATGAGCAGTTCTTC. Translating gives CASSLDRSQPTAGYYNEQFF.

V usage is TRBV19 and J usage is TRBJ2-1; 7 bases fit TRBD1. Germline assignment: CDR1 LNHDA and CDR2 SQIVND (reference sequence). J was trimmed by 0 bases and V by 4 bases; bases with no gene match: 3. The CDR3 length is 15 residues. The CDR3 loop is CASSKGGSSYNEQFF. The CDR3 DNA sequence: TGTGCCAGTAGTAAAGGGGGCAGCTCCTACAATGAGCAGTTCTTC. The full variable domain, in which reference TRBV19 and TRBJ2-1 provide the parts outside the CDR3, is DGGITQSPKYLFRKEGQNVTLSCEQNLNHDAMYWYRQDPGQGLRLIYYSQIVNDFQKGDIAEGYSVSREKKESFPLTVTSAQKNPTAFYLCASSKGGSSYNEQFFGPGTRLTVL.

This sequence joins TRBV5-4 and TRBJ2-3, with 10 bases matching TRBD2. The length of the CDR3 is 16 residues. Germline V gene sequence: CDR1 SGHNT, CDR2 YYREEE (reference sequence). The trim removed 4 bases at V and 0 bases at J, leaving 5 bases unmatched. This chain's CDR3 is CASSRGLAVSTDTQYF. The CDR3 DNA follows: TGTGCCAGCAGCCGCGGACTAGCGGTTAGCACAGATACGCAGTATTTT.

The rearrangement joins TRBV7-2 to TRBJ2-7; weak D call: TRBD2 (6 bases). The CDR3 length is 14 residues. The V gene lost 5 bases and the J gene lost 0 bases, with 11 bases spanning the gap. The V gene's germline CDR1 is SGHTA and CDR2 FQGNSA. The CDR3 is CASSPGGSSYEQYF. The CDR3 coding sequence is TGTGCCAGCAGCCCCGGGGGAAGCTCCTACGAGCAGTACTTC.

This chain joins TRBV6-4 and TRBJ1-2; 7 bases line up with TRBD1. The CDR3 is 15 residues long. V gave up 8 bases and J gave up 3 bases; unmatched junction bases: 12. Looked up from germline, CDR1 is MRHNA and CDR2 is SNTAGT. In DNA, the CDR3 is TGTGCCAGCCGCCTGAATGAGGGGGCTGACTATGGCTACACCTTC. Translation gives CASRLNEGADYGYTF.

The chain couples TRBV6-6 to TRBJ1-1; D possibly corresponds to TRBD1 (6 bases). Germline V gene sequence: CDR1 MNHNY, CDR2 SVGAGI (reference sequence). CDR3 length: 14 residues. V lost 10 bases and J lost 1, with 16 bases in between. CDR3: CATNRGAQNTEAFF. The CDR3 nucleotides read TGTGCCACCAACCGGGGGGCGCAGAACACTGAAGCTTTCTTT.

The rearrangement joins TRBV7-6 to TRBJ2-1; TRBD2 aligns across 8 bases. The CDR3 contains 17 residues. Germline CDR1 SGHVS, CDR2 FNYEAQ. Trimming cost V 3 bases and J 6 bases; bases outside gene matches: 13. For the CDR3, the DNA is TGTGCCAGCAGCTTGTGGTCCGCCGGGACTAGGGGCAATGAGCAGTTCTTC. Residues: CASSLWSAGTRGNEQFF.

The CDR3 is CASSQGGRAGGETQYF. CDR3 DNA: TGTGCCAGCAGCCAAGGCGGGAGAGCGGGAGGAGAGACCCAGTACTTC. This chain uses TRBV4-2 with TRBJ2-5, with TRBD2 matching 9 bases. Germline V gene lookup returns CDR1 LGHNA and CDR2 YNFKEQ. The CDR3 runs to 16 residues. Unmatched junction bases numbered 7, after V lost 1 base and J lost 4 bases.

This clone was seen only a few times. This chain links TRBV7-2 with TRBJ1-5, with D possibly TRBD1 on 6 matching bases. The CDR3 is made up of 16 amino acids. Germline lookup yields CDR1 SGHTA and CDR2 FQGNSA. V was cut by 5 bases and J by 2 bases, with 16 bases left in between. The CDR3 DNA follows: TGTGCCAGCAGCGTGAGTGGGGGCAGTCGCAATCAGCCCCAGCATTTT. This codes for CASSVSGGSRNQPQHF.

This clone was counted a single time. The chain uses TRBV7-9 and TRBJ1-1, with D possibly matching TRBD1 (5 bases). Trimming took 4 bases from V and 1 from J, leaving 16 bases between them. The length of the CDR3 is 16 residues. CDR1 and CDR2 (germline): SEHNR, FQNEAQ (reference sequence). The CDR3 sequence: CASSSGLAGANTEAFF. CDR3 DNA: TGTGCCAGCAGCTCGGGACTGGCCGGGGCGAACACTGAAGCTTTCTTT.

V gene TRBV13 combines with J gene TRBJ1-2; perhaps TRBD1 as D (5 bases). The CDR3 consists of 15 residues. Germline V gene data show CDR1 as PRHDT and CDR2 as FYEKMQ (reference sequence). The V end was cut by 0 bases, the J end by 3 bases, with 11 bases between. The CDR3 coding sequence is TGTGCCAGCAGCTTAGGCTCAGGGCTCCACTATGGCTACACCTTC. Translating it yields CASSLGSGLHYGYTF.

The chain links TRBV11-1 to TRBJ2-2; D ambiguous. V was pared by 10 bases and J by 5 bases, with 8 bases between. CDR3 length equals 11 residues. Looked up from germline, CDR1 is SGHAT and CDR2 is FQDESV (reference sequence). The DNA for the CDR3 is TGTGCCACTGCCGGAACCGGGGAGCTGTTTTTT. This encodes CATAGTGELFF.

This clone was seen once. The chain links TRBV2 to TRBJ1-2; D is perhaps TRBD1 (5 bases). Germline loops: CDR1 SNHLY, CDR2 FYNNEI. Trimming removed 6 bases at V and 2 bases at J, with 10 bases between. This CDR3 is 13 amino acids long. The CDR3 is CASSAGPNYGYTF. In DNA, the CDR3 is TGTGCCAGCAGCGCGGGACCGAACTATGGCTACACCTTC.